This T cell receptor (beta chain) was sequenced during a study of identical twins. TCRdb reprocessed the 5' RACE reads with MiXCR, giving one entry per CDR3 protein. Here the sample spans hundreds of thousands of distinct CDR3 sequences, about 7.6% being singletons. The CDR3 contains 18 residues. Germline V gives CDR1 SGHAT, CDR2 FQNNGV. Trimming stripped 2 bases from V and 2 bases from J, with 16 bases between. General study points: Excess low generation probability was seen in twin-shared out-of-frame alpha sequences. Models came in too low on out-of-frame TCR alpha sharing in monozygotic twins.

This clonotype was picked up many times. The antigen is undetermined. This sample was also put to use in a study of yellow fever vaccine responses in identical twins.

The sequence derives from a woman aged 18-29 years in good health. Sequenced: PBMCs. V is TRBV11-2 and J is TRBJ2-6; D not resolved. CDR3 region: CASSLSRVYYTGANVLTF. CDR3 sequence (DNA): TGTGCCAGCAGCTTAAGCCGGGTGTATTATACTGGGGCCAACGTCCTGACTTTC.